The clone carrying this TCR beta chain was counted at least ten times. 5'RACE template switching produced TCR cDNA carrying a universal primer site and UMIs. TCRdb ran MiXCR on the 5' RACE reads and lists one entry per CDR3 protein. Of some 99,000 distinct CDR3 sequences in the sample, roughly 5.8% were seen once. The entry originates in a study of T cells after yellow fever vaccination. Germline CDR1 reads DFQATT; CDR2 reads SNEGSKA (reference sequence). Between the trimmed V and J ends, which lost 3 bases and 8 bases, there was a span of 10 bases. This CDR3 is built from 11 residues. The material was CD8+ T cells sorted from PBMCs, obtained 10 days after the yellow fever booster vaccination. The chain combines TRBV20-1 with TRBJ1-2; D gene ambiguous. The clonotype was recovered from a man aged 18 to 29 who received the YFV17D yellow fever vaccine. CDR3 in DNA: TGCAGTGCTAGGGACCTCGGCGGCTACACCTTC. Translation: CSARDLGGYTF.